Below, 28 T cell receptor delta chains from the same sample are listed, as sequenced in a study of γδ T cells in repeated Plasmodium falciparum infection. Flow sorting of PBMC yielded separate Vgamma9/Vdelta2+ and Vdelta2-negative gammadelta T cell populations for bulk repertoire analysis. TCRdb reprocessed the multiplex PCR reads through CATT. The data hold some 51,000 delta-chain clones, with roughly 1.9% observed a single time. What was sequenced was gamma-delta T cells from blood. All receptors come from a pool of human donors (malaria-infected and uninfected, not separated).

The table lists this clone with many counts. The protein that TCRdb holds for this DNA derives from a much larger clone and differs from the translated DNA at residue 13, which likely indicates a read error; the protein shown here is translated from the DNA. This chain uses TRDV3 with TRDJ1; TRDD3 agrees at 13 bases. TCRdb leaves out the J gene; it was filled in here by matching the DNA to germline. V lost 3 bases, J lost 0 bases, and 25 bases stayed unmatched. The length of the CDR3 is 22 residues. Germline loops: CDR1 TVYSNPD, CDR2 GDNSRS (reference sequence). CDR3 amino acids: CAFLLPSYWGIRPPYYTDKLIF. The CDR3 coding sequence is TGTGCCTTCCTCCTTCCTTCGTACTGGGGGATACGTCCACCTTATTACACCGATAAACTCATCTTT.

About this clone: Given a far larger clone just one base away, this is likely a sequencing read error. At the DNA level, this CDR3 is encoded by other sequences in the same sample as well. The V call is TRDV1, the J call TRDJ1, with 10 bases identical to TRDD3. Since TCRdb gives no J gene, matching the DNA to germline was used here to assign it. The CDR3 loop spans 21 amino acids. V trimming: 3 bases; J trimming: 1 base; junction bases outside the gene matches: 20. Germline V gene sequence: CDR1 TSWWSYY, CDR2 QGS. The CDR3 region is CALGDSCVGGIRGPFTDKLIF. Here the CDR3 DNA reads TGTGCTCTTGGGGACTCGTGTGTAGGGGGGATACGTGGTCCCTTCACCGATAAACTCATCTTT.

This clone has at least ten counts. TCRdb assigns this DNA the protein of a much larger clone, which departs from its translation at residue 12; this likely reflects a read error, and the protein shown comes from translating the DNA. This rearrangement joins TRDV1 to TRDJ1, with 12 bases lining up with TRDD3. The CDR3 has 17 amino acids. Germline trimming cut 0 bases from V and 4 bases from J; bases unmatched to any gene: 6. Germline loops: CDR1 TSWWSYY, CDR2 QGS. The CDR3 DNA reads TGTGCTCTTGGGGAACTTCGCTGGGGGATACGTGACGATAAACTCATCTTT. Translated, it gives CALGELRWGIRDDKLIF.

Note on this clone: The protein in TCRdb stems from a much larger clone and differs at residue 15 from this DNA's translation, likely a read error; here the protein is translated from the DNA. Here the V gene is TRDV3, but the J gene went uncalled; TRDD2 was called by the table and not checked on the DNA. The CDR3 loop spans 16 amino acids. CDR1 is TVYSNPD and CDR2 is GDNSRS in the germline V gene (reference sequence). CDR3 in DNA: TGTGCCTTTGGCCCCCTTCCTAAGGGGTCCACCGATAAACTCACCTTT. Its translation is CAFGPLPKGSTDKLTF.

Many counts were recorded for this clone. A far bigger clonotype differs at one base, so this is likely a read error. This CDR3 is also generated by other DNA sequences in the sample. V is TRDV2 and J is TRDJ1; 8 nucleotides match TRDD3. The CDR3 totals 19 residues. The germline gives CDR1 GEAIGNYY, CDR2 EKD. The CDR3 DNA is TGTGCCTGTGACACCGTAGGAGGGATACGCGAAGAGAAAACCGACAAACTCATCTTT. Translation gives CACDTVGGIREEKTDKLIF.

This clone turned up a few times. Translating this DNA gives a protein that differs at residue 8 from the TCRdb one, which belongs to a much larger clone; a read error is likely, and the protein shown is this translation. The V call is TRDV1, the J call TRDJ1, with 10 bases matching TRDD3. The J gene, missing from TCRdb, was assigned here through DNA to germline matching. There are 22 residues in the CDR3. Germline V CDR1 and CDR2: TSWWSYY, QGS. Losses at the gene ends were 0 bases for V and 0 bases for J; bases not matched to a gene: 19. The CDR3 region has the DNA TGTGCTCTTGGGGAACTAACCCACAACGTCTTACTGGGGGATGCTTACACCGATAAACTCATCTTT. This translates into CALGELTHNVLLGDAYTDKLIF.

This clone has a handful of counts. TCRdb's listed protein matches a much larger clone and diverges from this DNA's translation at residue 16, likely through a read error; the protein shown comes from the DNA. The chain combines TRDV3 with TRDJ1; 10 nucleotides agree with TRDD3. The J gene, not given by TCRdb, was assigned here from a germline match of the nucleotide sequence. The CDR3 contains 21 residues. V was clipped by 4 bases and J by 3 bases; unmatched bases: 29. CDR1 and CDR2 from the germline V gene are TVYSNPD and GDNSRS (reference sequence). CDR3: CAWGSTRRYWGIPSNADKLIF. CDR3 DNA sequence: TGTGCCTGGGGGTCGACGAGGAGGTACTGGGGGATCCCCTCCAACGCCGATAAACTCATCTTT.

This clone has a count of ten or more. TCRdb records a much larger clone's protein for this DNA, with a difference at residue 8 that likely arises from a read error; the protein given is the translation of the DNA. The rearrangement links TRDV1 to TRDJ1, with 12 bases matching TRDD3. As TCRdb names no J gene, one was assigned here on the basis of a DNA match to germline. Germline lookup yields CDR1 TSWWSYY and CDR2 QGS. V was clipped by 5 bases and J by 0 bases; unmatched bases: 19. CDR3 size: 21 residues. The DNA of the CDR3 is TGTGCTCTTGGGTCCTGCCTGCTGTACTGGGGGATACCACGTTACACCGATAAACTCATCTTT. Protein: CALGSCLLYWGIPRYTDKLIF.

There are a few counts of this clone. This likely stems from a read error, as it lies one base from a far larger clone. The rearrangement uses TRDV1 and TRDJ1; 8 nucleotides align to TRDD3. Here the J gene was assigned by germline matching of the DNA, as TCRdb has none. The CDR3 loop spans 30 amino acids. The V and J ends lost 6 bases and 0 bases, in that order; junction bases with no gene match: 51. CDR1 TSWWSYY and CDR2 QGS come from the germline V gene. The CDR3 DNA follows: TGTGCTCTTGGATTCTCTTCGAATGACCTTCGGGCCACTATCCTCCGGCGTACTGGGGGCCTTAAAGGTTACACCGATAAACTCATCTTT. Residues: CALGFSSNDLRATILRRTGGLKGYTDKLIF.

This clone was recorded at least ten times. A far larger clone is a single base away, which makes a read error likely. The sample holds other DNA sequences that translate to the same CDR3. The genes are TRDV2 and TRDJ1; 9 positions match TRDD3. The CDR3 contains 18 residues. The V gene's germline CDR1 is GEAIGNYY and CDR2 EKD. The CDR3, as DNA: TGTGCCTGCGACACCGGTTCCTTACTGGGGGAGCACCCCGATAAACTCATCTTT. Translation: CACDTGSLLGEHPDKLIF.

About this clone: This likely traces to a read error, being one base from a far larger clone. The sample holds other DNA sequences that translate to the same CDR3. The chain links TRDV1 to TRDJ1; 10 bases match TRDD3. V shed 1 base and J 0 bases; nucleotides not matched to a gene: 32. The CDR3 consists of 26 residues. CDR1 TSWWSYY and CDR2 QGS come from the germline V gene. CDR3 protein: CALGERTIVLPMRGGYAVLYTDKLIF. CDR3 bases: TGTGCTCTTGGGGAACGAACGATTGTCCTACCAATGAGAGGGGGATACGCCGTTTTATACACCGATAAACTCATCTTT.

With respect to this clone: A far larger clone is only one base removed, so a read error is likely. Other DNA sequences in the sample encode the same CDR3. The V gene is TRDV1, the J gene TRDJ1; 8 bases match TRDD2. No J gene was available from TCRdb, and it was assigned here by a germline match of the DNA. The CDR3 totals 20 residues. Germline CDR1 TSWWSYY, CDR2 QGS. The junction had 22 bases not matched to a gene; V was cut back by 1 base and J by 6 bases. This CDR3 reads CALGEQKDFLRFRGLYKLIF. The CDR3 nucleotides read TGTGCTCTTGGGGAACAAAAAGACTTCCTACGCTTTCGGGGGCTCTATAAACTCATCTTT.

On this clone itself: With only one base between it and a far larger clone, this is likely a read error. Other nucleotide sequences in the sample specify the same CDR3. The V gene is TRDV1, but the J gene lacks a call; the D call of TRDD3 is as the table states it, not checked on the DNA. CDR3 length: 26 residues. CDR1 is TSWWSYY, CDR2 QGS, per germline. CDR3 in DNA: TGTGCTCTTGGGGAATACGGCCTTCCGCGGTTGTACTGGGGGTCCACTAGCTCCTGGGACACCCGACAGATGTTCTTC. This encodes CALGEYGLPRLYWGSTSSWDTRQMFF.

Only a few counts were recorded for this clone. Different DNA sequences within this sample yield the same CDR3. The chain recombines TRDV1 with TRDJ1, with TRDD2 identical over 8 bases. V trimming: 1 base; J trimming: 0 bases; junction bases outside the gene matches: 37. CDR1 and CDR2 (germline): TSWWSYY, QGS. This CDR3 contains 27 residues. The chain's CDR3 is CALGEPSYFWRFRVELGDTRYTDKLIF. The CDR3 DNA reads TGTGCTCTTGGGGAACCTTCCTACTTTTGGCGATTCAGGGTTGAGCTGGGAGATACGAGGTACACCGATAAACTCATCTTT.

This clone was seen repeatedly, ten times or more. A far larger clone is one nucleotide away, so this likely arose from a read error. Other DNA sequences in this sample translate to the same CDR3. The J gene is TRDJ1, the V gene TRDV1; the match to TRDD3 covers 7 bases. The CDR3 totals 19 residues. Germline V gene data show CDR1 as TSWWSYY and CDR2 as QGS. Trimming cost V 1 base and J 5 bases; bases outside gene matches: 19. In nucleotides, the CDR3 is TGTGCTCTTGGGGAACACATCTACGTGAGGTGGGGGAGAGTTGATAAACTCATCTTT. Protein sequence: CALGEHIYVRWGRVDKLIF.

A note on this clone: The protein in TCRdb stems from a much larger clone and differs at residue 6 from this DNA's translation, likely a read error; here the protein is translated from the DNA. This chain uses TRDV2 with TRDJ1; D not certain. Germline CDR1 GEAIGNYY, CDR2 EKD. This CDR3 has 13 amino acids. Trimming took off 3 bases at V and 3 bases at J, with 10 bases between the two ends. Here the CDR3 DNA reads TGTGCCTGTGACGCCCGGTCGTCCGATAAACTCATCTTT. Amino acids: CACDARSSDKLIF.

This clone was recorded at least ten times. A far larger clone is just one base off, so this is likely a read error. At the DNA level, this CDR3 is encoded by other sequences in the same sample as well. The chain employs TRAV38-2/DV8 and TRDJ1; D might be TRDD3 (6 bases). Per germline, CDR1 TSESDYY and CDR2 QEAYKQQN. This CDR3 is built from 19 residues. Trimming shortened V by 1 base and J by 0 bases, and 22 bases separated the two germline ends. The DNA of the CDR3 is TGTGCTTATAGGAGCCAAACCTGGGGACTACTACCGTACACCGATAAACTCATCTTT. Its translation is CAYRSQTWGLLPYTDKLIF.

This clone was found a few times. TCRdb's protein, taken from a much larger clone, differs from this DNA's translation at residue 19, likely owing to a read error; the protein displayed comes from the DNA. V usage is TRDV1 and J usage is TRDJ1; 12 bases fit TRDD3. TCRdb records no J gene; here it was assigned by comparing the DNA to germline. This CDR3 contains 22 residues. Germline lookup yields CDR1 TSWWSYY and CDR2 QGS. The DNA of the CDR3 is TGTGCTCTTGGGGTTGAATTGTCCCCGGGCTACTGGGGGATACTGTACACCGATAGACTCATCTTT. It yields the protein CALGVELSPGYWGILYTDRLIF.

In its sample, this clone was seen many times. The TCRdb record carries a much larger clone's protein, which differs from this DNA's translation at residue 10; a read error is the likely cause, and the protein listed here is the DNA translation. This rearrangement joins TRDV2 to TRDJ1, with D hard to call. CDR3 length: 17 amino acids. V was pared by 0 bases and J by 0 bases, with 16 bases between. From germline, CDR1 is GEAIGNYY and CDR2 EKD. Here the CDR3 DNA reads TGTGCCTGTGACACCGTGGGACAGCCAAACCACACCGATAAACTCATCTTT. It encodes CACDTVGQPNHTDKLIF.

This clone came up many times. This is likely an artifact of a read error, given a far larger clone one base away. Distinct nucleotide sequences in the sample also encode this CDR3. The chain uses TRDV1 and TRDJ1, with TRDD3 matching over 10 bases. From germline, CDR1 is TSWWSYY and CDR2 QGS. With V trimmed by 4 bases and J by 2 bases, 13 bases remained unmatched. The CDR3 contains 18 residues. CDR3 region: CALGGCTGWGISTDKLIF. The CDR3 bases are TGTGCTCTTGGGGGCTGTACTGGCTGGGGGATAAGTACCGATAAACTCATCTTT.

This clone was seen more than once but under ten times. A read error likely explains why the TCRdb protein, taken from a much larger clone, differs from this DNA's translation at residue 19; the protein shown is translated from the DNA. The CDR3 DNA sequence: TGTGCTCTTGGGGAACTAAAATCTTTTGGTTGTAGGCCGACCCAGCGTTCAACCAATAAACTCATCTTT. It specifies CALGELKSFGCRPTQRSTNKLIF. The chain combines TRDV1 with TRDJ1; no definite D call. The ends were cut back, 0 bases at V and 6 bases at J, with 38 bases in the middle. CDR3 length equals 23 residues. The germline gives CDR1 TSWWSYY, CDR2 QGS.

This clone occurred a few times. TCRdb's entry gives the protein of a much larger clone, which mismatches this DNA's translation at residue 17, likely from a read error; the protein reported here is translated from the DNA. The rearrangement links TRDV2 to TRDJ1, with 13 bases lining up with TRDD3. CDR3 size: 20 residues. Germline V gives CDR1 GEAIGNYY, CDR2 EKD. In DNA form, the CDR3 reads TGTGCCTGTGACACCCCTTTACTGGGGGATACGGTCATTGACACCGATAGACTCATCTTT. This gives the protein CACDTPLLGDTVIDTDRLIF.

Details on this clone: A read error likely explains why the TCRdb protein, taken from a much larger clone, differs from this DNA's translation at residue 3; the protein shown is translated from the DNA. The chain combines TRDV2 with TRDJ1; 10 positions agree with TRDD3. Germline matching of the DNA provided the J gene here, since TCRdb leaves it blank. The germline V gene encodes CDR1 GEAIGNYY and CDR2 EKD. The CDR3 extends over 22 amino acids. DNA of the CDR3: TGTGCCCGTGACGTGTCGGGCCTTCCCTCGTACTGGGGGATCCCCCTGCCCGATAAACTCATCTTT. Translating gives CARDVSGLPSYWGIPLPDKLIF.

This clone was observed many times. The TCRdb protein, from a much larger clone, departs from this DNA's translation at residue 18, likely by read error; the protein shown derives from the DNA. V usage is TRDV3 and J usage is TRDJ1; the D gene is possibly TRDD2 (6 bases). CDR1 is TVYSNPD, CDR2 GDNSRS, per germline (reference sequence). CDR3 length equals 19 residues. The DNA of the CDR3 is TGTGCCTTCGCAGACCTTCCCACCTCGTACTACCCTTACACCGATAAACTCACCTTT. Translated, it gives CAFADLPTSYYPYTDKLTF.

Turning to this clone: The likely explanation is a read error, given a far larger clone one base away. The identical CDR3 is also encoded by other nucleotide sequences in the sample. This sequence joins TRDV3 and TRDJ1; D may be TRDD2 or TRDD3 (9 bases each). No J gene is reported in TCRdb; it was inferred here by comparing the DNA with germline. CDR3 length equals 20 residues. The germline CDR1 and CDR2 sequences are TVYSNPD and GDNSRS (reference sequence). For the CDR3, the DNA is TGCGCCTTTAGAATCCTTCCTACGAGGGGATACGGGGGGTACACCGATAAACTCATCTTT. Protein product: CAFRILPTRGYGGYTDKLIF.

This clone occurred many times. The protein that TCRdb holds for this DNA derives from a much larger clone and differs from the translated DNA at residue 8, which likely indicates a read error; the protein shown here is translated from the DNA. The V gene is TRDV2, the J gene TRDJ3; the D is unclear. Germline V gene sequence: CDR1 GEAIGNYY, CDR2 EKD. Trimming cost V 2 bases and J 0 bases, with 13 bases left between them. The CDR3 extends over 18 amino acids. The CDR3 spells CACDKVPSLSWDTRQMFF. As DNA, the CDR3 is TGTGCCTGTGACAAGGTACCCAGTCTCTCCTGGGACACCCGACAGATGTTTTTC.

This clone has only a few counts. TCRdb's protein, taken from a much larger clone, differs from this DNA's translation at residue 20, likely owing to a read error; the protein displayed comes from the DNA. The V gene is TRDV3, the J gene TRDJ1, with TRDD3 matching 12 bases. CDR1 is TVYSNPD, CDR2 GDNSRS, per germline (reference sequence). The CDR3 is 24 amino acids. The CDR3 DNA sequence: TGTGCCTTACCTCTTCCTACTCCTCTGGGGGATACGGTGCAGAATAGTATGGTCACCGCTAAACTCATCTTT. Its protein is CALPLPTPLGDTVQNSMVTAKLIF.

About this clone: A far larger clone differs by one base, so this is likely a read error. The sample has other DNA sequences that encode this CDR3 too. The chain recombines TRDV1 with TRDJ1, with TRDD3 identical over 12 bases. In the absence of a J gene in TCRdb, the DNA was matched to germline to assign it here. The CDR3 spans 20 residues. J lost 5 bases, V lost 5 bases, and 21 bases had no gene match. CDR1 TSWWSYY and CDR2 QGS come from the germline V gene. CDR3 in amino acids: CALGRGKTPWTGGYRDKLIF. DNA of the CDR3: TGTGCTCTTGGGAGAGGTAAGACCCCCTGGACTGGGGGATACCGAGATAAACTCATCTTT.